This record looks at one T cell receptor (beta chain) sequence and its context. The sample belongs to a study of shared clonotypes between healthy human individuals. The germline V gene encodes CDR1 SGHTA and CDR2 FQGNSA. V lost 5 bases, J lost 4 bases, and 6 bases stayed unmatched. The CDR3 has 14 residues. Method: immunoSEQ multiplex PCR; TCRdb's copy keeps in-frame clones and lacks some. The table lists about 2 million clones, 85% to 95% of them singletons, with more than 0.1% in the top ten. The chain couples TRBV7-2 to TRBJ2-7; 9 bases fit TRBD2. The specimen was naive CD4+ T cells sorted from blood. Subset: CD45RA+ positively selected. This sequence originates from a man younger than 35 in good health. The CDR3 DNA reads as TGTGCCAGCAGCCCTAGCGGGAATAGGTACGAGCAGTACTTC. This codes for CASSPSGNRYEQYF. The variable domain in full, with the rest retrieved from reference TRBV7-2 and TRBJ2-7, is GAGVSQSPSNKVTEKGKDVELRCDPISGHTALYWYRQSLGQGLEFLIYFQGNSAPDKSGLPSDRFSAERTGGSVSTLTIQRTQQEDSAVYLCASSPSGNRYEQYFGPGTRLTVT.